This T cell receptor (beta chain) was captured in a study of blood T cells in healthy people across ages. Study background: Every two T cells gave about one barcoded beta molecule via template switching. The study, taken as a whole, reports: With age, beta diversity per million T cells declined roughly linearly, significantly by approximately 41.

Comments on this clonotype: Its matching antigen is unknown.

Alongside a J-beta primer mix, a sample-barcoded 5' primer served in a second PCR lasting about 7 to 11 cycles. Each CDR3 protein gets one entry after TCRdb re-called the 5' RACE reads with MiXCR. The sample lists hundreds of thousands of distinct CDR3 sequences, roughly 50% occurring once. Per sample, no less than 5.5 micrograms of total RNA were extracted. The clonotype was recovered from a young man in good health. The sequencing input was blood.

DNA of the CDR3: TGTGCTAGTGGTTTCCCGACTAGCCCTATAACTACAGATACGCAGTATTTT. Translated, it gives CASGFPTSPITTDTQYF. V gene TRBV12-5 combines with J gene TRBJ2-3; 7 bases align to TRBD2. Germline-derived CDR1 and CDR2 are LGHNT and FRNRAP. This CDR3 has 17 amino acids. J was trimmed by 3 bases and V by 3 bases; bases with no gene match: 12.